These T cell receptor beta chains were read from a single sample in a study of T cell responses to AZD1222 COVID-19 vaccine. The table came from immunoSEQ multiplex PCR; TCRdb's copy has only in-frame clones and leaves some out. The sample records about 120,000 clones, 85% to 95% being singletons. The sample was peripheral blood, taken on day 0 of AZD1222 vaccination. The receptor source for this set is an adult in good health. CDR3s include the opening cysteine and the closing phenylalanine or tryptophan. D genes are given only for firm matches. Not all rows give a size; the values are once, few, many and, for expanded clones, a class.

CDR3 protein: CASSQSGTKNTEAFF
CDR3 DNA: TGTGCCAGCAGCCAATCCGGGACCAAGAACACTGAAGCTTTCTTT
D gene: NA
V gene: TRBV3-1/TRBV3-2
J gene: TRBJ1-1
clone size: NA

CDR3 protein: CASRIAGSVTEAFF
CDR3 DNA: TGTGCCAGCAGAATAGCAGGGAGTGTCACTGAAGCTTTCTTT
D gene: NA
V gene: TRBV6-4
J gene: TRBJ1-1
clone size: NA

CDR3 protein: CASSSRVGNSPLHF
CDR3 DNA: TGTGCCAGCAGTTCCCGGGTGGGAAATTCACCCCTCCACTTT
D gene: NA
V gene: TRBV28
J gene: TRBJ1-6
clone size: NA

CDR3 protein: CASSLDITREQYF
CDR3 DNA: TGTGCCAGCAGTTTGGACATAACTCGAGAGCAGTACTTC
D gene: NA
V gene: TRBV27
J gene: TRBJ2-7
clone size: NA

CDR3 protein: CASGEVWQPQHF
CDR3 DNA: TGTGCCAGCGGGGAAGTCTGGCAGCCCCAGCATTTT
D gene: NA
V gene: TRBV19
J gene: TRBJ1-5
clone size: NA

CDR3 protein: CASTIRASGETQYF
CDR3 DNA: TGTGCCAGCACTATAAGGGCTAGCGGGGAGACCCAGTACTTC
D gene: TRBD2
V gene: TRBV6-5
J gene: TRBJ2-5
clone size: NA

CDR3 protein: CASSIAGQGAYEQYF
CDR3 DNA: TGTGCCAGCTCTATCGCGGGACAGGGGGCCTACGAGCAGTACTTC
D gene: TRBD1
V gene: TRBV13
J gene: TRBJ2-7
clone size: NA

CDR3 protein: CASGDSYYEQYF
CDR3 DNA: TGCGCCAGCGGGGACAGTTACTACGAGCAGTACTTC
D gene: TRBD1
V gene: TRBV10-1
J gene: TRBJ2-7
clone size: NA

CDR3 protein: CASSSPGTHHRELFF
CDR3 DNA: TGTGCCAGCAGCTCCCCCGGGACCCACCACCGGGAGCTGTTTTTT
D gene: NA
V gene: TRBV9
J gene: TRBJ2-2
clone size: once

CDR3 protein: CASSEAEEGRSPLHF
CDR3 DNA: TGTGCCAGCAGTGAAGCAGAGGAAGGTCGGTCACCCCTCCACTTT
D gene: NA
V gene: TRBV6-1
J gene: TRBJ1-6
clone size: few

CDR3 protein: CASSHQGTLTEAFF
CDR3 DNA: TGTGCCAGCAGCCATCAGGGGACGCTCACTGAAGCTTTCTTT
D gene: NA
V gene: TRBV5-6
J gene: TRBJ1-1
clone size: few

CDR3 protein: CASSSQGMGLGGYTF
CDR3 DNA: TGTGCCTCCTCCAGTCAGGGGATGGGACTTGGTGGCTACACCTTC
D gene: NA
V gene: TRBV7-9
J gene: TRBJ1-2
clone size: NA

CDR3 protein: CASSLLGEMDHEQYF
CDR3 DNA: TGTGCCAGCAGCTTATTGGGCGAAATGGACCACGAGCAGTACTTC
D gene: NA
V gene: TRBV13
J gene: TRBJ2-7
clone size: NA

CDR3 protein: CASSSTPSGINTEAFF
CDR3 DNA: TGCGCCAGCAGCTCAACACCCTCGGGGATTAACACTGAAGCTTTCTTT
D gene: NA
V gene: TRBV5-1
J gene: TRBJ1-1
clone size: NA

CDR3 protein: CASSEPLAGEGETQYF
CDR3 DNA: TGCGCCAGCAGTGAGCCCCTAGCGGGAGAGGGGGAGACCCAGTACTTC
D gene: TRBD2
V gene: TRBV10-1
J gene: TRBJ2-5
clone size: NA

CDR3 protein: CASSLVQGTEAFF
CDR3 DNA: TGTGCCAGCAGCTTGGTCCAGGGGACCGAAGCTTTCTTT
D gene: NA
V gene: TRBV5-4
J gene: TRBJ1-1
clone size: NA

CDR3 protein: CASSLSGSVGSEQYF
CDR3 DNA: TGTGCCAGCAGCTTGAGTGGTAGCGTCGGTTCCGAGCAGTACTTC
D gene: NA
V gene: TRBV7-2
J gene: TRBJ2-7
clone size: NA

CDR3 protein: CALAQETIEKLFF
CDR3 DNA: TGTGCCCTGGCACAGGAGACGATCGAAAAACTGTTTTTT
D gene: NA
V gene: TRBV7-9
J gene: TRBJ1-4
clone size: NA

CDR3 protein: CASKLLAGNNEQFF
CDR3 DNA: TGTGCCAGCAAGTTGCTAGCGGGGAACAATGAGCAGTTCTTC
D gene: TRBD2
V gene: TRBV2
J gene: TRBJ2-1
clone size: NA

CDR3 protein: CASSQPGQNNEKLFF
CDR3 DNA: TGCGCCAGCAGCCAACCGGGACAGAATAATGAAAAACTGTTTTTT
D gene: TRBD1
V gene: TRBV4-1
J gene: TRBJ1-4
clone size: NA

CDR3 protein: CSAGQNYEQYF
CDR3 DNA: TGCAGTGCTGGACAAAACTACGAGCAGTACTTC
D gene: NA
V gene: TRBV20-1
J gene: TRBJ2-7
clone size: NA

CDR3 protein: CAGSGQVGGYTF
CDR3 DNA: TGTGCCGGCTCGGGACAGGTGGGGGGCTACACCTTC
D gene: TRBD1
V gene: TRBV11-2
J gene: TRBJ1-2
clone size: NA

CDR3 protein: CASSPSGDEQFF
CDR3 DNA: TGTGCCAGCAGCCCTAGCGGGGATGAGCAGTTCTTC
D gene: TRBD2
V gene: TRBV7-3
J gene: TRBJ2-1
clone size: NA

CDR3 protein: CAISENGNTIYF
CDR3 DNA: TGTGCCATCAGTGAGAATGGAAACACCATATATTTT
D gene: NA
V gene: TRBV10-3
J gene: TRBJ1-3
clone size: NA

CDR3 protein: CASGFSGTGSHEQYF
CDR3 DNA: TGTGCCAGCGGGTTTTCCGGGACAGGGTCACACGAGCAGTACTTC
D gene: TRBD1
V gene: TRBV27
J gene: TRBJ2-7
clone size: NA

CDR3 protein: CASSSREPQHF
CDR3 DNA: TGTGCCAGCAGTTCTAGGGAGCCCCAGCATTTT
D gene: NA
V gene: TRBV28
J gene: TRBJ1-5
clone size: NA

CDR3 protein: CASTPMGASSGNTIYF
CDR3 DNA: TGTGCCAGTACTCCCATGGGAGCCAGCTCTGGAAACACCATATATTTT
D gene: NA
V gene: TRBV19
J gene: TRBJ1-3
clone size: NA

CDR3 protein: CASSSPLNTEAFF
CDR3 DNA: TGTGCCAGCAGCTCTCCCCTGAACACTGAAGCTTTCTTT
D gene: NA
V gene: TRBV5-6
J gene: TRBJ1-1
clone size: NA

CDR3 protein: CASSPSGLPGGYTF
CDR3 DNA: TGTGCCAGCAGCCCGTCCGGACTGCCGGGGGGCTACACCTTC
D gene: NA
V gene: TRBV7-9
J gene: TRBJ1-2
clone size: NA

CDR3 protein: CASSPRPADRTLGYTF
CDR3 DNA: TGTGCCAGCAGCCCTCGACCAGCCGACAGGACTTTGGGCTACACCTTC
D gene: NA
V gene: TRBV14
J gene: TRBJ1-2
clone size: NA

CDR3 protein: CASSPWQGYGYTF
CDR3 DNA: TGTGCCAGCAGCCCCTGGCAAGGCTATGGCTACACCTTC
D gene: NA
V gene: TRBV27
J gene: TRBJ1-2
clone size: NA

CDR3 protein: CASSPKGVGDTEAFF
CDR3 DNA: TGTGCCAGCAGTCCTAAGGGGGTTGGGGACACTGAAGCTTTCTTT
D gene: NA
V gene: TRBV2
J gene: TRBJ1-1
clone size: NA

CDR3 protein: CASNGDRRSLWPQHF
CDR3 DNA: TGTGCCAGCAATGGGGACCGTCGTTCTCTGTGGCCCCAGCATTTT
D gene: NA
V gene: TRBV6-4
J gene: TRBJ1-5
clone size: NA

CDR3 protein: CASGRTANYGYTF
CDR3 DNA: TGTGCCAGCGGAAGGACGGCTAACTATGGCTACACCTTC
D gene: NA
V gene: TRBV27
J gene: TRBJ1-2
clone size: NA

CDR3 protein: CASSPTGDTEAFF
CDR3 DNA: TGCGCCAGCAGCCCCACAGGGGACACTGAAGCTTTCTTT
D gene: TRBD1
V gene: TRBV5-1
J gene: TRBJ1-1
clone size: NA

CDR3 protein: CTSSQGTSGIPGELFF
CDR3 DNA: TGCACCAGCAGCCAAGGGACTAGCGGGATCCCCGGGGAGCTGTTTTTT
D gene: NA
V gene: TRBV1
J gene: TRBJ2-2
clone size: NA

CDR3 protein: CASSLEQINEKLFF
CDR3 DNA: TGCGCCAGCAGCTTGGAACAGATTAATGAAAAACTGTTTTTT
D gene: NA
V gene: TRBV5-1
J gene: TRBJ1-4
clone size: NA

CDR3 protein: CASSRGGFSGNTIYF
CDR3 DNA: TGTGCCAGCAGCCGAGGGGGGTTCTCTGGAAACACCATATATTTT
D gene: NA
V gene: TRBV3-1/TRBV3-2
J gene: TRBJ1-3
clone size: NA

CDR3 protein: CASSLDSFYTEAFF
CDR3 DNA: TGCGCCAGCAGCTTAGACAGTTTCTACACTGAAGCTTTCTTT
D gene: NA
V gene: TRBV5-1
J gene: TRBJ1-1
clone size: NA

CDR3 protein: CASSINGEITEAFF
CDR3 DNA: TGTGCCAGCAGCATAAATGGGGAAATTACTGAAGCTTTCTTT
D gene: NA
V gene: TRBV2
J gene: TRBJ1-1
clone size: once

CDR3 protein: CASSSAGGNEQFF
CDR3 DNA: TGTGCCAGCAGTAGCGCCGGGGGCAATGAGCAGTTCTTC
D gene: NA
V gene: TRBV28
J gene: TRBJ2-1
clone size: NA

CDR3 protein: CASRVSWDYGYTF
CDR3 DNA: TGTGCCAGCAGGGTCTCCTGGGACTATGGCTACACCTTC
D gene: NA
V gene: TRBV9
J gene: TRBJ1-2
clone size: NA

CDR3 protein: CASSLRQGGMNTEAFF
CDR3 DNA: TGTGCCAGCAGCTTGAGACAGGGAGGAATGAACACTGAAGCTTTCTTT
D gene: TRBD1
V gene: TRBV11-2
J gene: TRBJ1-1
clone size: NA

CDR3 protein: CASSLVEQETQYF
CDR3 DNA: TGTGCCAGCAGTTTGGTTGAGCAAGAGACCCAGTACTTC
D gene: NA
V gene: TRBV28
J gene: TRBJ2-5
clone size: NA

CDR3 protein: CASSWAVNQPQHF
CDR3 DNA: TGTGCCAGTAGCTGGGCAGTCAATCAGCCCCAGCATTTT
D gene: NA
V gene: TRBV19
J gene: TRBJ1-5
clone size: NA

CDR3 protein: CASSLWQDETYNEQFF
CDR3 DNA: TGTGCCAGTAGTCTTTGGCAGGATGAAACCTACAATGAGCAGTTCTTC
D gene: NA
V gene: TRBV19
J gene: TRBJ2-1
clone size: NA

CDR3 protein: CASSEEREGNEKLFF
CDR3 DNA: TGTGCCAGCAGTGAAGAAAGGGAGGGGAATGAAAAACTGTTTTTT
D gene: NA
V gene: TRBV2
J gene: TRBJ1-4
clone size: NA

CDR3 protein: CASSFNPRGGAEKLFF
CDR3 DNA: TGTGCCAGCAGTTTTAACCCCCGAGGGGGCGCGGAAAAACTGTTTTTT
D gene: TRBD1
V gene: TRBV28
J gene: TRBJ1-4
clone size: once

CDR3 protein: CASSLGTGGYEKLFF
CDR3 DNA: TGTGCCAGCAGCTTAGGGACAGGGGGGTATGAAAAACTGTTTTTT
D gene: TRBD1
V gene: TRBV7-9
J gene: TRBJ1-4
clone size: NA

CDR3 protein: CASSQVAGVETQYF
CDR3 DNA: TGCGCCAGCAGCCAAGTAGCCGGGGTCGAGACCCAGTACTTC
D gene: NA
V gene: TRBV4-1
J gene: TRBJ2-5
clone size: NA

CDR3 protein: CASSLDRANEKLFF
CDR3 DNA: TGCGCCAGCAGCTTAGACAGGGCTAATGAAAAACTGTTTTTT
D gene: TRBD1
V gene: TRBV5-1
J gene: TRBJ1-4
clone size: NA

CDR3 protein: CASSRGGWSSSYNEQFF
CDR3 DNA: TGTGCCAGCAGCCGTGGAGGGTGGTCGAGCTCCTACAATGAGCAGTTCTTC
D gene: NA
V gene: TRBV14
J gene: TRBJ2-1
clone size: NA

CDR3 protein: CASSSETGRNYGYTF
CDR3 DNA: TGTGCCAGTAGTAGCGAGACAGGCCGGAACTATGGCTACACCTTC
D gene: NA
V gene: TRBV19
J gene: TRBJ1-2
clone size: few